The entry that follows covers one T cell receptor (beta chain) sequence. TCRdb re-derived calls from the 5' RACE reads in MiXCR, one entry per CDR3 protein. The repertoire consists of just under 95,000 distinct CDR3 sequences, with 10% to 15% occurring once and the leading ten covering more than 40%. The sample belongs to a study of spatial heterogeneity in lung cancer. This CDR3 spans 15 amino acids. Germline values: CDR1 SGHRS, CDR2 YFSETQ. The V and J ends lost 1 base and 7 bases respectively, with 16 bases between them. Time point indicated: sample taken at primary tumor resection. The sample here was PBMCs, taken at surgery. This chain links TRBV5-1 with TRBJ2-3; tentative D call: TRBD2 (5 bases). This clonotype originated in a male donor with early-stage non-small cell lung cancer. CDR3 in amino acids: CASSLLVERGNTQYF. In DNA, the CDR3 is TGCGCCAGCAGCTTGTTGGTCGAACGGGGAAATACGCAGTATTTT.